The source of this T cell receptor beta chain is a study of spatial heterogeneity in lung cancer. This clonotype has only a few counts. Its antigen is unidentified. CDR1 and CDR2 from the germline V gene are SGHVS and FQNEAQ. The CDR3 totals 16 residues. V lost 5 bases and J lost 3; bases outside the gene matches: 6. Time point indicated: sample taken at primary tumor resection. General study points: Within tumors, counts of expanded alpha and beta TCRs tracked tumor mutation counts.

TCRdb ran MiXCR on the 5' RACE reads and lists one entry per CDR3 protein. The sample contains 9,500 to 12,000 distinct CDR3 sequences, 12% of which appear only once. This chain uses TRBV7-8 with TRBJ2-3; 12 nucleotides match TRBD2. Specimen: lung tumor tissue, collected at surgery. The receptor was derived from a female donor with early-stage non-small cell lung cancer. The CDR3 DNA follows: TGTGCCAGCAGCAAATCTAGCGGGGGGGCTACAGATACGCAGTATTTT. This sequence encodes CASSKSSGGATDTQYF.